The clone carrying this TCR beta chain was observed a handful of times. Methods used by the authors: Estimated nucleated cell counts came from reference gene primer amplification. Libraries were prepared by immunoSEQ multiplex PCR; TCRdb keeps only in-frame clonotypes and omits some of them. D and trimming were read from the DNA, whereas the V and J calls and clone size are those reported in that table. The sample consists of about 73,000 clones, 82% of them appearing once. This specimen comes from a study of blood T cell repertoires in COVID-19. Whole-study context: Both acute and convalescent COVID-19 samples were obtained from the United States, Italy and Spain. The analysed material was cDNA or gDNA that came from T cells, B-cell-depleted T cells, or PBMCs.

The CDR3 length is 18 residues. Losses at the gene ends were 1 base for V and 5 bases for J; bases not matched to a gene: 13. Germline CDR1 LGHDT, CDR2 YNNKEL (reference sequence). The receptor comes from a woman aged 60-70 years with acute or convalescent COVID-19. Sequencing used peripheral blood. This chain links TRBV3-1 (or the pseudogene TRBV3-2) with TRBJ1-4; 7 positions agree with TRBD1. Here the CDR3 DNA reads TGTGCCAGCAGCCAAGGAACCCTTACAGGGGATGGGAATGAAAAACTGTTTTTT. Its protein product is CASSQGTLTGDGNEKLFF.